This TCR beta chain was documented in a study of T cell responses to AZD1222 COVID-19 vaccine. The J segment lost 0 bases and the V segment lost 5 bases, leaving 6 bases of the junction unmatched. CDR3 length: 15 amino acids. CDR1 MNHEY and CDR2 SVGEGT come from the germline V gene. The method was immunoSEQ multiplex PCR; TCRdb's version includes in-frame clones alone and lacks a portion of them. The sample comprises roughly 100,000 clones, about 87% of which are singletons, and approximately 9% rests with the top ten. The gene calls are TRBV6-2 or TRBV6-3 and TRBJ1-2; 7 nucleotides line up with TRBD1. Sequences were derived from peripheral blood, sampled on day 0 of AZD1222 vaccination. The TCR originated in an adult in good health. CDR3 residues: CASSDGQVANYGYTF. The DNA of the CDR3 is TGTGCCAGCAGTGACGGACAGGTGGCTAACTATGGCTACACCTTC.